The T cell receptor (beta chain) under discussion was sequenced for a study of T cell repertoires in cytomegalovirus infection. Looking at the study overall: Public TCR beta signature analysis indicated the presence of both CMV infection and matching HLA type.

General study results and limits: Ex vivo, HLA-C-restricted CMV-specific TCR beta clonotypes prevailed over the rest of the response. Cumulative frequency (of public TCR beta family members) identified carriers of CMV plus the relevant HLA.

Trimming shortened V by 1 base and J by 4 bases, and 8 bases separated the two germline ends. The CDR3 covers 14 residues. The germline V gene encodes CDR1 SEHNR and CDR2 FQNEAQ (reference sequence). To note about this clonotype: Its antigen remains unidentified.

Via MiXCR, TCRdb re-called the reads, giving one row per CDR3 protein. The table shows approximately 550,000 distinct CDR3 sequences, with approximately 15% occurring only once. The sequenced sample consisted of CD8+ T cells from PBMCs. This sequence was found in a human donor in good health (CMV status not recorded). Some clones in this sample may be carry-over from other donors' samples. The chain links TRBV7-9 to TRBJ2-4; the D is unclear. The CDR3 region is CASSLGSPKNIQYF. CDR3 coding DNA: TGTGCCAGCAGCTTAGGGTCACCTAAAAACATTCAGTACTTC.